This T cell receptor beta chain was recorded in a study of T cells in localized non-small cell lung cancer. The table lists this clone with a few counts. The same CDR3 arises from other DNA sequences in this sample as well. Germline V gene sequence: CDR1 SGHVS, CDR2 FNYEAQ. CDR3 length: 13 residues. V lost 0 bases and J 4 bases, leaving 5 bases between the germline ends. The data were produced by immunoSEQ multiplex PCR, yet TCRdb's version contains in-frame clones alone and is incomplete. The sample contains approximately 81,000 clones, 88% of which appear only once. The material was peripheral blood, obtained before any cancer treatment. The receptor was isolated from a woman aged 35 to 75 with stage I squamous cell lung carcinoma. This rearrangement joins TRBV7-6 to TRBJ2-3; weak D call: TRBD2 (5 bases). The CDR3 DNA reads as TGTGCCAGCAGCTTAGCGAGGGCAGATACGCAGTATTTT. It translates to CASSLARADTQYF.